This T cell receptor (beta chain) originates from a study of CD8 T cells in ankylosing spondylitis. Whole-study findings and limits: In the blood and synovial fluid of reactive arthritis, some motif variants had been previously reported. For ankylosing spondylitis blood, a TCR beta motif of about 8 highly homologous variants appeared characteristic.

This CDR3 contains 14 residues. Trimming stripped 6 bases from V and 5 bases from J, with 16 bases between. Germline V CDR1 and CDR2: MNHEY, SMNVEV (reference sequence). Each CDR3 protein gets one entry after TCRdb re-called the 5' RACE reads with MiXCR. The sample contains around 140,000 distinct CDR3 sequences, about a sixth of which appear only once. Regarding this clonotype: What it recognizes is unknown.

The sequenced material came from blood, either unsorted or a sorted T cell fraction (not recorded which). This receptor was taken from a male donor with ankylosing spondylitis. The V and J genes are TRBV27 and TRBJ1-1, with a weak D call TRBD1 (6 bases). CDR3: CASRFIGGNTEAFF. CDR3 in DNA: TGTGCCAGCAGGTTTATAGGGGGGAATACTGAAGCTTTCTTT.